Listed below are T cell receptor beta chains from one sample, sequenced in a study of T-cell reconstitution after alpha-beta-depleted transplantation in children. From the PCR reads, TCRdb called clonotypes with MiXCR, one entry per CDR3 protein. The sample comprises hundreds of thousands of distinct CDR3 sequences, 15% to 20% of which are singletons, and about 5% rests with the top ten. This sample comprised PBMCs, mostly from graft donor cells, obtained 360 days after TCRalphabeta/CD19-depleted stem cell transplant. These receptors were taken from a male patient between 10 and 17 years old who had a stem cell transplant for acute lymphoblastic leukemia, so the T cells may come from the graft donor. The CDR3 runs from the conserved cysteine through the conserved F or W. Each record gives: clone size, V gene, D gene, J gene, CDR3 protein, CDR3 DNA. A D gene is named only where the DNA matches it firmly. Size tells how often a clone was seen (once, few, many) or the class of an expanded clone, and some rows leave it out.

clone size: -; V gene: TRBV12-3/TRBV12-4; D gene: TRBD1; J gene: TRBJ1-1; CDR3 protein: CASSYQGAWSEAFF; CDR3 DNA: TGTGCCAGCAGCTATCAGGGGGCCTGGTCTGAAGCTTTCTTT
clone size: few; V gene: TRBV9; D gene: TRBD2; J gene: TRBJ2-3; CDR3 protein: CASSVLAGVNTDTQYF; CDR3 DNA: TGTGCCAGCAGCGTATTAGCGGGAGTGAACACAGATACGCAGTATTTT
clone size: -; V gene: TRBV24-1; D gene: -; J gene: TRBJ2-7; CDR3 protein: CATPCRVGFARHEQYF; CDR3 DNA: TGTGCCACACCTTGCAGGGTTGGATTCGCTCGTCACGAGCAGTACTTC
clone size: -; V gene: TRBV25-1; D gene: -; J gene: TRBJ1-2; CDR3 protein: CASSEFGGYGYTF; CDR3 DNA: TGTGCCAGCAGTGAATTTGGAGGGTATGGCTACACCTTC
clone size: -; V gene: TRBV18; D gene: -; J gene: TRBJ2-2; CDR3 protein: CASSRGTQVNTGELFF; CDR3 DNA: TGTGCCAGCTCACGAGGGACGCAAGTGAACACCGGGGAGCTGTTTTTT
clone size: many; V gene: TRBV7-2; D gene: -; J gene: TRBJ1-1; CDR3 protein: CASSFRGAEAFF; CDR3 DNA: TGTGCCAGCAGCTTCCGAGGGGCGGAAGCTTTCTTT
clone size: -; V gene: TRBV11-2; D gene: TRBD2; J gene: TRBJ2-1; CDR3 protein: CASSSLLWTSGPYNEQFF; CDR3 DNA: TGTGCCAGCAGCTCCTTGTTGTGGACTAGCGGCCCCTACAATGAGCAGTTCTTC
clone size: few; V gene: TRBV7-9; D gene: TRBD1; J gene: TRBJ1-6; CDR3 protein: CAYGDSGSYNSPLHF; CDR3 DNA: TGTGCCTACGGGGACAGCGGCTCCTATAATTCACCCCTCCACTTT
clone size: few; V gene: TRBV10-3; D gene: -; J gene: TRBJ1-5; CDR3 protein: CAISESMGYQPQHF; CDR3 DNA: TGTGCCATCAGTGAGTCGATGGGGTATCAGCCCCAGCATTTT
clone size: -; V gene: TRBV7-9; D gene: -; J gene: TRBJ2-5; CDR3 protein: CASSLYTTGNGGETQYF; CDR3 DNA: TGTGCCAGCAGCCTGTATACCACAGGGAACGGAGGGGAGACCCAGTACTTC
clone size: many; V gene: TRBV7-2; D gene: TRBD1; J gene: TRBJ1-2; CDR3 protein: CASSSGQGHYGYTF; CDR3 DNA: TGTGCCAGCAGCTCCGGACAGGGGCACTATGGCTACACCTTC
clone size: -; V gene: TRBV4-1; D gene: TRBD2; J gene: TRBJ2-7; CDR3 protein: CASSHPGLSPYEQYF; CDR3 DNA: TGCGCCAGCAGCCATCCGGGACTATCTCCCTACGAGCAGTACTTC
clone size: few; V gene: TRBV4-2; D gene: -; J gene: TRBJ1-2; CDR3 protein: CASSQDPGQGHYGYTF; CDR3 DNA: TGTGCCAGCAGCCAAGATCCTGGGCAGGGACACTATGGCTACACCTTC
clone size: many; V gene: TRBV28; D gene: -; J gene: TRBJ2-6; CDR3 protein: CASSLPKSSFPSGANVLTF; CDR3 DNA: TGTGCCAGCAGTCTACCCAAGTCCTCCTTCCCCTCTGGGGCCAACGTCCTGACTTTC
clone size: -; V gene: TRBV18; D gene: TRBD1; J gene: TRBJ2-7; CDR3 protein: CASSPGAGGNEQYF; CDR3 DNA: TGTGCCAGCTCACCAGGGGCAGGGGGAAACGAGCAGTACTTC
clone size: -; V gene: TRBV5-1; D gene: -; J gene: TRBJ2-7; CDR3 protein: CASSYEPGVASSYEQYF; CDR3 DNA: TGCGCCAGCAGCTACGAGCCGGGCGTCGCCTCCTCCTACGAGCAGTACTTC
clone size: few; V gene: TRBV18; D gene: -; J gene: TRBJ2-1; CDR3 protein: CASSRAWGGNEQFF; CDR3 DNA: TGTGCCAGCTCGCGTGCATGGGGCGGCAATGAGCAGTTCTTC
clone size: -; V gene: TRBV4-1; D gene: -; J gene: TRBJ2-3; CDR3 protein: CASSQAFRADTQYF; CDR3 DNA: TGCGCCAGCAGCCAGGCGTTTAGAGCAGATACGCAGTATTTT
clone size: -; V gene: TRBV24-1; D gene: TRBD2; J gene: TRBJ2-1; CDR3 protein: CATSEITGTSGATYNEQFF; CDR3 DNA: TGTGCCACCAGTGAAATTACCGGGACTAGCGGGGCCACCTACAATGAGCAGTTCTTC
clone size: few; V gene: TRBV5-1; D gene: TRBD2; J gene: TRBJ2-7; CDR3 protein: CASSQGLAVQYF; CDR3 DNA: TGCGCCAGCAGCCAGGGACTAGCCGTCCAGTACTTC
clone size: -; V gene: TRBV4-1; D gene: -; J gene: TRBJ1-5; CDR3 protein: CASSLTGTRYQPQHF; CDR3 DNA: TGCGCCAGCAGCCTAACCGGGACACGGTATCAGCCCCAGCATTTT
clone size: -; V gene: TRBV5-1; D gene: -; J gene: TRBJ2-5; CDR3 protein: CASSLTGGQTNQETQYF; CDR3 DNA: TGCGCCAGCAGCTTGACCGGGGGACAGACGAACCAAGAGACCCAGTACTTC
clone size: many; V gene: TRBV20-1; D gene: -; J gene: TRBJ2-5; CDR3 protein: CSANRFSAPFQETQYF; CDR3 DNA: TGCAGTGCTAACCGTTTTTCAGCCCCTTTCCAAGAGACCCAGTACTTC
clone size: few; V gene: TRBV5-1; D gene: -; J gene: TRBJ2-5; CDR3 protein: CASAGEGETQYF; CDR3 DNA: TGCGCCAGCGCAGGGGAGGGAGAGACCCAGTACTTC
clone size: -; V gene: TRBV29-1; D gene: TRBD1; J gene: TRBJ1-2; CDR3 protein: CSVVAGQGVNGYTF; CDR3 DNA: TGCAGCGTTGTGGCGGGACAGGGGGTGAATGGCTACACCTTC
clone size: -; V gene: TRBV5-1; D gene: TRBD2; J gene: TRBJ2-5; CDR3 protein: CASSKYSGDQETQYF; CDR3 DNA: TGCGCCAGCAGCAAGTATAGCGGGGACCAAGAGACCCAGTACTTC
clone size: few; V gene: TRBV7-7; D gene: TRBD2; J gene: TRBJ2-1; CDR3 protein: CASSRDAGGNEQFF; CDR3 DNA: TGTGCCAGCAGCCGGGACGCGGGGGGCAATGAGCAGTTCTTC
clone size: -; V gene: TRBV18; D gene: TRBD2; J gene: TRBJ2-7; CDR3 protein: CASSWAGGPDEQYF; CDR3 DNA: TGTGCCAGCTCATGGGCGGGAGGGCCCGACGAGCAGTACTTC
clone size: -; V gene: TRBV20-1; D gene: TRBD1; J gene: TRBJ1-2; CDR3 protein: CSAKTGLEELGYTF; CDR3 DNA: TGCAGTGCTAAGACAGGGCTCGAAGAGCTTGGCTACACCTTC
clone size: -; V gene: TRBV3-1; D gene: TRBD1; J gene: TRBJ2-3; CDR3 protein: CASRDRVTQYF; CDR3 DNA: TGTGCCAGCAGGGACAGGGTTACGCAGTATTTT
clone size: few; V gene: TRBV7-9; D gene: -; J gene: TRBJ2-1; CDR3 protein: CASSRELNPYTNEQFF; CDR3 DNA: TGTGCCAGCAGTCGTGAGCTAAACCCATATACGAATGAGCAGTTCTTC
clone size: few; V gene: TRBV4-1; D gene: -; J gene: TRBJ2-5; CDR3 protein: CASSPYRQETQYF; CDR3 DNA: TGCGCCAGCAGCCCTTACCGACAAGAGACCCAGTACTTC
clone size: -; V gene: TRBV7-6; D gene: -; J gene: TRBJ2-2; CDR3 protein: CASSGRRVGELFF; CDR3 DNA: TGTGCCAGCAGCGGCCGTCGGGTCGGGGAGCTGTTTTTT
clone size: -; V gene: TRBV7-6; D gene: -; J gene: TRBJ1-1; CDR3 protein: CASKGTNTEAFF; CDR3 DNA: TGTGCCAGCAAGGGGACCAACACTGAAGCTTTCTTT
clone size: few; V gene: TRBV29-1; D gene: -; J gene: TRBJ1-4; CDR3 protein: CSARGEEEKLFF; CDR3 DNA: TGCAGCGCCAGGGGAGAGGAGGAAAAACTGTTTTTT
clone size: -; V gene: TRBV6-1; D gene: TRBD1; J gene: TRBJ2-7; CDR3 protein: CASTRTGGAEQYF; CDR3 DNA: TGTGCCAGCACCAGGACAGGGGGCGCCGAGCAGTACTTC
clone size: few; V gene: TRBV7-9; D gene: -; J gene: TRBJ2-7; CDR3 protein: CASSLTGFGEQYF; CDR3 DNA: TGTGCCAGCAGCTTAACAGGTTTCGGCGAGCAGTACTTC
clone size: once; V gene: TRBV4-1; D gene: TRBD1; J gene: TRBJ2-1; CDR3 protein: CASSHFSLDRGFMNEQFF; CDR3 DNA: TGCGCCAGCAGCCATTTCAGCCTGGACAGGGGATTCATGAATGAGCAGTTCTTC
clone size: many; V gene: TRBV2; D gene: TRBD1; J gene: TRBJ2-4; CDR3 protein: CASSRGTALAKNIQYF; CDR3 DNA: TGTGCCAGCAGTCGTGGGACAGCACTAGCCAAAAACATTCAGTACTTC
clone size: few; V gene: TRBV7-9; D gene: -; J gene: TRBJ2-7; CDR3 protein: CASSLSAGREQYF; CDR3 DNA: TGTGCCAGCAGCTTATCCGCGGGACGCGAGCAGTACTTC
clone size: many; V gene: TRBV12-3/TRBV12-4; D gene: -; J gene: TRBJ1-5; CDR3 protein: CASSLTPPRDQPQHF; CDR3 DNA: TGTGCCAGCAGTTTGACGCCCCCAAGGGATCAGCCCCAGCATTTT
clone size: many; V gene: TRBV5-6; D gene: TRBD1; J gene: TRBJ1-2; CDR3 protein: CASSSGQNYGYTF; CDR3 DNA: TGTGCCAGCAGCTCGGGACAGAACTATGGCTACACCTTC
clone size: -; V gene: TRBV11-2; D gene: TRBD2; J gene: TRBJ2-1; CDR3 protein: CASSSGLAEGSSYNEQFF; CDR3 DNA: TGTGCCAGCAGCTCCGGACTAGCGGAGGGGAGCTCCTACAATGAGCAGTTCTTC
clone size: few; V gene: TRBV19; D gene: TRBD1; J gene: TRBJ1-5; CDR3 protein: CASSSPPGQGQPQHF; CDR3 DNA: TGTGCCAGTAGTAGTCCACCGGGACAGGGTCAGCCCCAGCATTTT
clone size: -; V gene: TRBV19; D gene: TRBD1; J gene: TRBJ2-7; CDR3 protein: CASSTGTGISYEQYF; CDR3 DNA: TGTGCCAGTAGTACCGGGACAGGGATTTCCTACGAGCAGTACTTC
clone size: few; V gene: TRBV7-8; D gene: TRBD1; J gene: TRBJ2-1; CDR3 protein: CASSLDGTGDNEQFF; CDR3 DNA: TGTGCCAGCAGCTTAGACGGGACAGGTGACAATGAGCAGTTCTTC
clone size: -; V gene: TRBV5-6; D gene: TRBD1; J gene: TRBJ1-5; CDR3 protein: CASSLFTTDRGRNQPQHF; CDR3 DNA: TGTGCCAGCAGCTTATTCACCACGGACAGGGGAAGGAATCAGCCCCAGCATTTT